This T cell receptor (beta chain) emerged from a study of neurological immune-mediated disorders. Described time point: longitudinal time-point 1 (baseline). Healthy control participants comprised blood bank volunteers in Maryland, USA. The cDNA was generated by 5'RACE with 10-nucleotide random UMIs. A single run covered 15-18 subjects with over 170 million TCR-beta sequences. From the 5' RACE reads, TCRdb called clonotypes with MiXCR, one entry per CDR3 protein. The sample carries about 71,000 distinct CDR3 sequences, 10% to 13% recorded once. This clonotype has ten or more counts. CDR3 size: 15 residues. V shed 5 bases and J 2 bases; nucleotides not matched to a gene: 2. Germline lookup yields CDR1 ENHRY and CDR2 SYGVKD.

The chain has TRBV10-3 and TRBJ2-6, with 8 positions matching TRBD2. The sequenced sample consisted of PBMCs. This receptor was obtained from a young man in good health. The chain's CDR3 is CAISSAGAGANVLTF. DNA for the CDR3: TGTGCCATCAGTTCAGCGGGAGCTGGGGCCAACGTCCTGACTTTC.